The 21 T cell receptor beta chains listed next were all sequenced from one sample in a study of T cell repertoires in cytomegalovirus infection. TCRdb called the reads again in MiXCR, with one record for every CDR3 protein. Among around 530,000 distinct CDR3 sequences listed, approximately 17% were seen once. The sample taken for sequencing was CD8+ T cells from PBMCs. All receptors come from a human donor in good health (CMV status not recorded). Some clones in this sample may be carry-over from other donors' samples.

The J gene is TRBJ1-1, the V gene TRBV2; D gene ambiguous. V was pared by 8 bases and J by 0 bases, with 10 bases between. Germline CDR1 and CDR2: SNHLY and FYNNEI. The CDR3 is 13 amino acids. The CDR3 protein is CASEGNMNTEAFF. Here the CDR3 DNA reads TGTGCCAGCGAAGGGAACATGAACACTGAAGCTTTCTTT.

The genes are TRBV20-1 and TRBJ2-6; 9 nucleotides match TRBD1. Looked up from germline, CDR1 is DFQATT and CDR2 is SNEGSKA (reference sequence). The CDR3 has 15 amino acids. V lost 5 bases to trimming and J lost 4 bases; unmatched junction nucleotides: 6. DNA for the CDR3: TGCAGTGCTCAAGACAGGGGGGCCGGGGCCAACGTCCTGACTTTC. It encodes CSAQDRGAGANVLTF.

This clonotype was detected many times. The chain is built from TRBV29-1 and TRBJ2-7; D might be TRBD1 (5 bases). CDR1 and CDR2 (germline): SQVTM, ANQGSEA. This CDR3 contains 13 residues. The germline V and J ends were trimmed by 4 bases and 0 bases, with 10 bases remaining between them. The CDR3 DNA is TGCAGCGTTGTACAGGCAAACTCCTACGAGCAGTACTTC. Protein: CSVVQANSYEQYF.

This clonotype appeared many times. This chain connects TRBV7-3 to TRBJ1-6, with D hard to call. Trimming shortened V by 6 bases and J by 7 bases, and 16 bases separated the two germline ends. CDR1 is SGHTA and CDR2 is FQGTGA in the germline V gene. This CDR3 is 15 amino acids long. Here the CDR3 DNA reads TGTGCCAGCAGTCTGATAGGAGGCCCAAATTCACCCCTCCACTTT. It specifies CASSLIGGPNSPLHF.

Points on this clonotype: This sequence may be a read error, since a much larger clone differs from it by one base. This rearrangement joins TRBV27 to TRBJ2-1, with no clear D. Deletions cut 6 bases from V and 1 base from J, with 7 bases between. The CDR3 sequence is 13 residues long. Looked up from germline, CDR1 is MNHEY and CDR2 is SMNVEV (reference sequence). The CDR3, as DNA: TGTGCCAGCAGGGAAAGGTCCTACAATGAGCAGTTCTTC. Translated: CASRERSYNEQFF.

This clonotype was found many times. This chain joins TRBV5-6 and TRBJ2-1, with TRBD1 identical over 8 bases. CDR1 and CDR2 (germline): SGHDT, YYEEEE. The V segment lost 2 bases and the J segment 3 bases; nucleotides outside the gene matches: 4. The CDR3 contains 15 residues. The CDR3 loop reads CASSLPGQDYNEQFF. CDR3 in DNA: TGTGCCAGCAGCTTACCGGGACAGGACTACAATGAGCAGTTCTTC.

The rearrangement joins TRBV25-1 to TRBJ1-1; D is unresolved. CDR1 is MGHDK, CDR2 SYGVNS, per germline. The V gene lost 3 bases and the J gene lost 7 bases, with 12 bases spanning the gap. The CDR3 runs to 13 residues. The CDR3 DNA is TGTGCCAGCAGTGATGACTTGGAAAATGAAGCTTTCTTT. Translated: CASSDDLENEAFF.

This clonotype was picked up many times. The CDR3 region has the DNA TGTGCCAGCAGCCCTCAGACTGCGGCATTCTCCTACAATGAGCAGTTCTTC. Translating it yields CASSPQTAAFSYNEQFF. The V and J genes are TRBV11-1 and TRBJ2-1; D remains ambiguous. V shed 5 bases and J shed 0 bases, with 17 bases lying between them. The length of the CDR3 is 17 residues. CDR1 and CDR2 from the germline V gene are SGHAT and FQDESV (reference sequence).

This clonotype was recorded many times. The chain links TRBV6-6 to TRBJ2-7, with D hard to call. Germline V CDR1 and CDR2: MNHNY, SVGAGI (reference sequence). Trimming stripped 7 bases from V and 3 bases from J, with 16 bases between. The CDR3 extends over 14 amino acids. The CDR3 reads CASTSPAVFYEQYF. The CDR3 nucleotides are TGTGCCAGCACCTCCCCGGCCGTTTTCTACGAGCAGTACTTC.

This clonotype was detected only a few times. The rearrangement joins TRBV5-1 to TRBJ2-2, with 8 nucleotides matching TRBD2. Germline CDR1 is SGHRS and CDR2 is YFSETQ. V was pared by 4 bases and J by 0 bases, with 8 bases of the junction left unmatched. This CDR3 has 17 amino acids. This CDR3 reads CASSPRGVGANTGELFF. The CDR3 DNA follows: TGCGCCAGCAGCCCGCGGGGGGTTGGTGCGAACACCGGGGAGCTGTTTTTT.

This clonotype showed up many times. The chain carries TRBV12-3 or TRBV12-4 and TRBJ2-2; 9 bases are shared with TRBD2. CDR3 size: 17 residues. Germline trimming cut 3 bases from V and 1 base from J; bases unmatched to any gene: 6. This CDR3 reads CASSLALAGRNTGELFF. The DNA of the CDR3 is TGTGCCAGCAGTTTGGCGCTAGCGGGAAGGAACACCGGGGAGCTGTTTTTT.

This clonotype was seen a few times. The gene calls are TRBV19 and TRBJ2-1; D tentatively reads TRBD1 or TRBD2 (5 bases each). This CDR3 contains 15 residues. Trimming shortened V by 5 bases and J by 0 bases, and 11 bases separated the two germline ends. The germline V gene encodes CDR1 LNHDA and CDR2 SQIVND (reference sequence). The CDR3 sequence: CASSEGPSSYNEQFF. The CDR3, as DNA: TGTGCCAGTAGTGAGGGACCAAGCTCCTACAATGAGCAGTTCTTC.

J is TRBJ2-2 and V is TRBV20-1; TRBD1 might be the D (5 bases). Germline V gene lookup returns CDR1 DFQATT and CDR2 SNEGSKA (reference sequence). V lost 1 base and J lost 6, with 18 bases in between. CDR3 length: 16 amino acids. Here the CDR3 reads CSARASDTDTAGELFF. CDR3 coding DNA: TGCAGTGCTAGAGCGTCGGACACGGACACCGCCGGGGAGCTGTTTTTT.

With respect to this clonotype: This could be a read error, since a much larger clone is one nucleotide away. The chain recombines TRBV7-4 with TRBJ2-1; D might be TRBD1 or TRBD2, each matching 5 bases. Looked up from germline, CDR1 is SGHVT and CDR2 is SQSDAQ. The CDR3 spans 13 residues. The CDR3 spells CASSTLTADEQSF. The CDR3 DNA is TGTGCCAGCAGCACCTTGACAGCGGATGAGCAGTCCTTC.

This clonotype was detected ten times or more. The rearrangement links TRBV27 to TRBJ1-5; weak D call: TRBD1 (5 bases). V was pared by 6 bases and J by 2 bases, with 5 bases between. This CDR3 contains 12 residues. Per the germline V gene, CDR1 is MNHEY and CDR2 is SMNVEV (reference sequence). The DNA of the CDR3 is TGTGCCAGCAGGGGGGGCAATCAGCCCCAGCATTTT. Translating it yields CASRGGNQPQHF.

This clonotype was detected many times. CDR3: CASTGTGSTDTQYF. Written as DNA, the CDR3 is TGTGCCAGCACCGGGACAGGGAGCACAGATACGCAGTATTTT. This chain connects TRBV12-3 or TRBV12-4 to TRBJ2-3, with TRBD1 identical over 9 bases. J was trimmed by 0 bases and V by 7 bases; bases with no gene match: 2. This CDR3 spans 14 amino acids.

This chain connects TRBV7-9 to TRBJ2-7; D remains ambiguous. Trimming removed 1 base from V and 1 base from J, with 17 bases in between. This CDR3 has 17 residues. Germline V gives CDR1 SEHNR, CDR2 FQNEAQ (reference sequence). Here the CDR3 DNA reads TGTGCCAGCAGCTTAGTCGGCCCTAGATCCCCTTCCTACGAGCAGTACTTC. Protein sequence: CASSLVGPRSPSYEQYF.

This clonotype was observed at least ten times. This could be a read error, since a much larger clone is one nucleotide away. The chain recombines TRBV12-3 or TRBV12-4 with TRBJ1-1; TRBD1 matches 9 bases. J lost 1 base, V lost 6 bases, and 3 bases had no gene match. This CDR3 has 14 residues. DNA of the CDR3: TGTGCCAGCAGACCGGGACAGGGGAACACTGAAGCTTTCTTT. It specifies CASRPGQGNTEAFF.

The V and J genes are TRBV6-5 and TRBJ1-1; TRBD1 aligns across 9 bases. Germline values: CDR1 MNHEY, CDR2 SVGAGI. CDR3 length equals 16 residues. Trimming took 0 bases from V and 4 from J; bases not matched to a gene: 6. CDR3 residues: CASSYSRGQGFTEAFF. The CDR3 nucleotides are TGTGCCAGCAGTTACTCGAGGGGACAGGGTTTCACTGAAGCTTTCTTT.

The table lists this clonotype with many counts. The chain couples TRBV7-3 to TRBJ2-5; perhaps TRBD2 as D (6 bases). Germline V gene lookup returns CDR1 SGHTA and CDR2 FQGTGA. The CDR3 is 15 residues long. V lost 3 bases to trimming and J lost 0 bases, with 11 bases between them. CDR3 sequence (DNA): TGTGCCAGCAGCTTGGGTGGGGGGTACCAAGAGACCCAGTACTTC. Its protein product is CASSLGGGYQETQYF. The whole variable domain, filled in from reference TRBV7-3 and TRBJ2-5, reads GAGVSQTPSNKVTEKGKYVELRCDPISGHTALYWYRQSLGQGPEFLIYFQGTGAADDSGLPNDRFFAVRPEGSVSTLKIQRTERGDSAVYLCASSLGGGYQETQYFGPGTRLLVL.

This clonotype was seen ten or more times. The V and J genes are TRBV2 and TRBJ1-6; 8 bases match TRBD1. Germline V CDR1 and CDR2: SNHLY, FYNNEI. The CDR3 length is 14 residues. V dropped 4 bases and J dropped 7; count of bases not matched to a gene: 3. The CDR3, as DNA: TGTGCCAGCAGTGGGACAGGGAGCAATTCACCCCTCCACTTT. Protein: CASSGTGSNSPLHF.